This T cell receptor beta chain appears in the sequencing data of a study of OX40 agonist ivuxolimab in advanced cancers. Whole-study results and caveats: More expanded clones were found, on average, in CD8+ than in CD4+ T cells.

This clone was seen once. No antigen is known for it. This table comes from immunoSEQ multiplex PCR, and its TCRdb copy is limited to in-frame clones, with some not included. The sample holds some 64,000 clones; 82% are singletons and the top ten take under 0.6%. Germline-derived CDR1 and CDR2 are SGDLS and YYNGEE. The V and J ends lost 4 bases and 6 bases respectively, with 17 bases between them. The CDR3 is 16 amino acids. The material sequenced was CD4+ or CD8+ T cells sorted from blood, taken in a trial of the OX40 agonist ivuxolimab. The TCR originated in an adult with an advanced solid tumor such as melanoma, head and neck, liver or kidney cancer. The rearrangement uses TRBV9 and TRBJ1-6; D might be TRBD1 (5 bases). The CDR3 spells CASSSGGQRGNSPLHF. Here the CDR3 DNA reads TGTGCCAGCAGCTCTGGGGGTCAGCGGGGTAATTCACCCCTCCACTTT.